The TCR beta chain described here comes from a study of graft-versus-host responses after intestinal transplantation. Study-wide results and limits: Present in recipient marrow, GvH clones included some that appeared first in ileum or blood. Allograft clonal ratios (graft-versus-host to host-versus-graft) were high in patients who had graft-donor T cell macrochimerism. Maximum circulating GvH clone levels tracked with early post-transplant HvG decreases.

From the graft tissue, intraepithelial and lamina propria lymphocytes were released through processing. Assay: immunoSEQ multiplex PCR; the TCRdb copy retains only in-frame clones and omits some. This sample has roughly 4,500 clones, with under 75% found just once. As to this clone: Its antigen is not identified.

This sample comprised ileum tissue, obtained 17 days after transplant. The sequence was obtained from a human patient who received an intestinal transplant, so some T cells may come from the graft donor.

CDR3 region: CASSPGTKGTQYF. The CDR3 nucleotides are TGTGCCAGCAGCCCCGGGACTAAGGGTACGCAGTATTTT. The rearrangement joins TRBV11-3 to TRBJ2-3; 7 bases fit TRBD2. With 5 bases clipped from V and 8 bases from J, the junction kept 7 bases outside the gene matches. The CDR3 contains 13 residues. Germline values: CDR1 SGHNT, CDR2 YENEEA.